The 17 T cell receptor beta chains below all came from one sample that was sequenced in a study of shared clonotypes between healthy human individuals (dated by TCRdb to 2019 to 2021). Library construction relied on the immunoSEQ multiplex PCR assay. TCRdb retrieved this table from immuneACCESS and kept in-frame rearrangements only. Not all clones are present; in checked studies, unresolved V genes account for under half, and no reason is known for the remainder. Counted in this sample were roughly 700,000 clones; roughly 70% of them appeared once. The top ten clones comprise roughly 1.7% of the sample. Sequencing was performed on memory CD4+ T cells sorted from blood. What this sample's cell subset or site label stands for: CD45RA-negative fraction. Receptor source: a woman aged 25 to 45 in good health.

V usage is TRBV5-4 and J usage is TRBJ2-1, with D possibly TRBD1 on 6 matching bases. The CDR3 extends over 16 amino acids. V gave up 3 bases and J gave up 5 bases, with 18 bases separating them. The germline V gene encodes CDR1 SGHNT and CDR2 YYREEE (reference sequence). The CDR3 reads CASSWGLGFPHNEQFF. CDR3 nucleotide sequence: TGTGCCAGCAGCTGGGGGCTGGGATTCCCCCACAATGAGCAGTTCTTC.

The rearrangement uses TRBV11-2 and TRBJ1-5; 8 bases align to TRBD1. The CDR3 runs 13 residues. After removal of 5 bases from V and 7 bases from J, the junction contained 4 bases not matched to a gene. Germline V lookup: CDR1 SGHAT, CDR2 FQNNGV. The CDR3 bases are TGTGCCAGCAGCAATACAGGGGGACAGCCCCAGCATTTT. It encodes CASSNTGGQPQHF.

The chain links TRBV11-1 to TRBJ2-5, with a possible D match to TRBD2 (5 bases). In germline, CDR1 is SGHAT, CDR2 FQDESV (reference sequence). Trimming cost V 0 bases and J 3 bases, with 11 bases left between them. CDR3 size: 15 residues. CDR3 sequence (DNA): TGTGCCAGCAGCTTAGCGTCGGGGTCGGAAGAGACCCAGTACTTC. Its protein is CASSLASGSEETQYF.

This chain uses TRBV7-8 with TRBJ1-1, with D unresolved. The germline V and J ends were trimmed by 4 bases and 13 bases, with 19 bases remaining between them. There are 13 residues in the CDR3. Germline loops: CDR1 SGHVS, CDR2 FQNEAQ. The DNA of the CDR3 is TGTGCCAGCAGCTCCCCCTTAGACTTGGTAGGTTTCTTT. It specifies CASSSPLDLVGFF. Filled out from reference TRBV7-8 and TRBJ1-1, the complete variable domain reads GAGVSQSPRYKVAKRGQDVALRCDPISGHVSLFWYQQALGQGPEFLTYFQNEAQLDKSGLPSDRFFAERPEGSVSTLKIQRTQQEDSAVYLCASSSPLDLVGFFGQGTRLTVV.

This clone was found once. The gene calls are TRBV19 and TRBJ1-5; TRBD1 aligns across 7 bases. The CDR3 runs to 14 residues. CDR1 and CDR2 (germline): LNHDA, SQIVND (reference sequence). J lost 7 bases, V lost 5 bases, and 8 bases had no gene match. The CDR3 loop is CASSYEGQSQPQHF. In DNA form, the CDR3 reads TGTGCCAGTAGTTATGAGGGACAGAGCCAGCCCCAGCATTTT.

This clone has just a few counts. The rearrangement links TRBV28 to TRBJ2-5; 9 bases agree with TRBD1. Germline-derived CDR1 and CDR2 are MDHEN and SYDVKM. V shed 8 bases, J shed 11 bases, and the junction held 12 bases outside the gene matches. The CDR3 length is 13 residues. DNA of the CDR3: TGTGCCAGCCTAACAGGGGGCCCACCTGAGCAGTACTTC. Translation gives CASLTGGPPEQYF.

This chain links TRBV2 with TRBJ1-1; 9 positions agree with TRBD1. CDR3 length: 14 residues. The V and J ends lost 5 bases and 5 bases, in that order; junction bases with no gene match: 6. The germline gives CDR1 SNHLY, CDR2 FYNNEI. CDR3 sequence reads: CASSLTGGWTEAFF. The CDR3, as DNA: TGTGCCAGCAGTCTCACAGGGGGCTGGACTGAAGCTTTCTTT.

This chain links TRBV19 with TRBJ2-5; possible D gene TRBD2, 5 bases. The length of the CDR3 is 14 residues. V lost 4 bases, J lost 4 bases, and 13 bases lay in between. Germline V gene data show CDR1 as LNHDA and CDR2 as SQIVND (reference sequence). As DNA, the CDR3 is TGTGCCAGTAGTAATTTCGGGGTATTAGAGACCCAGTACTTC. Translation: CASSNFGVLETQYF.

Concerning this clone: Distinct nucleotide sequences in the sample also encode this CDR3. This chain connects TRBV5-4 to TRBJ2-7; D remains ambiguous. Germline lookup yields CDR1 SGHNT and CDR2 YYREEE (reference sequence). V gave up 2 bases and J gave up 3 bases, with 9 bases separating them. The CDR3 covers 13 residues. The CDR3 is CASSFQGYYEQYF. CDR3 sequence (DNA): TGTGCCAGCAGCTTCCAAGGATACTACGAGCAGTACTTC.

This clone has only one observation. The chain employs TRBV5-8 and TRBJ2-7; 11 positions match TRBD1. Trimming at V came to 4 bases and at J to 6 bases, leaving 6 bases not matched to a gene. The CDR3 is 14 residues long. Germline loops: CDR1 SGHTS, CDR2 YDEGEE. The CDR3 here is CASSPGQGVGEQYF. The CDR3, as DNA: TGTGCCAGCAGCCCGGGACAGGGGGTGGGCGAGCAGTACTTC.

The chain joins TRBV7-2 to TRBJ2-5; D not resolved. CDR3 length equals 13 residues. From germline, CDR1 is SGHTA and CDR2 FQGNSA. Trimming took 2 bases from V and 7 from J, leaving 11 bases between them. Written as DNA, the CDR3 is TGTGCCAGCAGCTTATATGAGGCCGGGACCCAGTACTTC. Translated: CASSLYEAGTQYF.

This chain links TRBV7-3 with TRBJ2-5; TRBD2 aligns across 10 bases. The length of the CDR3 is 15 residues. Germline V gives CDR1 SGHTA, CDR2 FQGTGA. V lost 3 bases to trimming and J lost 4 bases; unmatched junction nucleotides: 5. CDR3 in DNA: TGTGCCAGCAGCTTGCTAGCGGGAGCAGCAGAGACCCAGTACTTC. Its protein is CASSLLAGAAETQYF.

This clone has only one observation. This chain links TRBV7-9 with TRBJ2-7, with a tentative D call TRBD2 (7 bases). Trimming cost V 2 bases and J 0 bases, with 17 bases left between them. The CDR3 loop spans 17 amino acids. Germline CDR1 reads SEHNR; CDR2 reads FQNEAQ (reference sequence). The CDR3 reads CASSLRGAGVASYEQYF. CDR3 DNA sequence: TGTGCCAGCAGCTTAAGGGGGGCGGGAGTCGCCTCCTACGAGCAGTACTTC.

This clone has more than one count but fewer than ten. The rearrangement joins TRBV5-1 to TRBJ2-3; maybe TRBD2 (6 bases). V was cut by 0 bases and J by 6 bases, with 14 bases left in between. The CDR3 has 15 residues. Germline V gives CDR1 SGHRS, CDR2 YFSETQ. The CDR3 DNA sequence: TGCGCCAGCAGCTTGGGCTTCGCGGGGCTTGATACGCAGTATTTT. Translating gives CASSLGFAGLDTQYF. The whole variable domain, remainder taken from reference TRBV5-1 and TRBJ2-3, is KAGVTQTPRYLIKTRGQQVTLSCSPISGHRSVSWYQQTPGQGLQFLFEYFSETQRNKGNFPGRFSGRQFSNSRSEMNVSTLELGDSALYLCASSLGFAGLDTQYFGPGTRLTVL.

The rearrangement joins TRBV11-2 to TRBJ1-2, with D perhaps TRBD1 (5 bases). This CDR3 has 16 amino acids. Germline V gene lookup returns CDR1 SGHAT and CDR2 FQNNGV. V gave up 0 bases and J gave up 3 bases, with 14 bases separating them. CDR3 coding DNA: TGTGCCAGCAGCTTAGACCCCCAAGGGGTCGACTATGGCTACACCTTC. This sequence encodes CASSLDPQGVDYGYTF.

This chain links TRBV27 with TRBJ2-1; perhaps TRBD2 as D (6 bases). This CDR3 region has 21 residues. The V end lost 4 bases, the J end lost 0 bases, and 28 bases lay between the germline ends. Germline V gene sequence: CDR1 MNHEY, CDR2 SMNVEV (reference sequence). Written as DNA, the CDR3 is TGTGCCAGCAGTTCCTCCCCGGGAGTAGAGGACGTACCTAGCTCCTACAATGAGCAGTTCTTC. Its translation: CASSSSPGVEDVPSSYNEQFF.

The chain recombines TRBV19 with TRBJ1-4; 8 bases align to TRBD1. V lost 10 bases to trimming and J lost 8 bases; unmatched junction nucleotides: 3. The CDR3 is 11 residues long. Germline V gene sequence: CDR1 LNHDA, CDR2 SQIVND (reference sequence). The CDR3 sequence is CAIRDREKLFF. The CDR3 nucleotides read TGTGCCATCCGGGACAGGGAAAAACTGTTTTTT.